The 30 T cell receptor beta chains reported below all come from one sample, sequenced in a study of blood T cell repertoires in COVID-19. Clones were read by immunoSEQ multiplex PCR, and TCRdb kept only the in-frame ones, dropping some. The sample contains under 200,000 clones, around 90% of which appear only once. The sequenced sample was peripheral blood. The receptors stem from a man over 45 with acute or convalescent COVID-19.

The gene calls are TRBV15 and TRBJ2-4, with a possible D match to TRBD2 (7 bases). The CDR3 is 17 residues long. V lost 3 bases to trimming and J lost 3 bases, with 18 bases between them. CDR1 and CDR2 from the germline V gene are LNHNV and YYDKDF (reference sequence). The CDR3 DNA follows: TGTGCCACCAGCAGGGGGCCGGGGGGCAGGGGCAAAAACATTCAGTACTTC. This codes for CATSRGPGGRGKNIQYF.

The chain has TRBV6-5 and TRBJ1-3, with unresolved D. This CDR3 region has 15 residues. Germline values: CDR1 MNHEY, CDR2 SVGAGI. V lost 3 bases to trimming and J lost 3 bases, with 12 bases between them. CDR3 residues: CASSYDGKRGNTIYF. DNA for the CDR3: TGTGCCAGCAGTTATGACGGCAAGCGTGGAAACACCATATATTTT.

V usage is TRBV18 and J usage is TRBJ2-6; TRBD2 aligns across 10 bases. Germline V CDR1 and CDR2: KGHSH, LQKENI. V shed 3 bases and J 0 bases; nucleotides not matched to a gene: 11. The CDR3 has 20 amino acids. The CDR3 loop reads CASSPQVGLAAYSGANVLTF. DNA of the CDR3: TGTGCCAGCTCACCTCAGGTCGGACTAGCGGCCTACTCTGGGGCCAACGTCCTGACTTTC.

This chain connects TRBV6-5 to TRBJ1-4, with D unresolved. CDR3 size: 16 residues. Trimming took 0 bases from V and 0 from J, leaving 8 bases between them. Germline V gene data show CDR1 as MNHEY and CDR2 as SVGAGI. The chain's CDR3 is CASSYSILSTNEKLFF. As DNA, the CDR3 is TGTGCCAGCAGTTACTCTATTCTTTCAACTAATGAAAAACTGTTTTTT.

The CDR3 bases are TGCGCCAGCAGCCATTTAGCGGGACCGAACACCGGGGAGCTGTTTTTT. Its translation: CASSHLAGPNTGELFF. The rearrangement uses TRBV4-1 and TRBJ2-2; 8 bases map to TRBD2. CDR1 is MGHRA and CDR2 is YSYEKL in the germline V gene. The CDR3 is made up of 16 amino acids. V lost 3 bases, J lost 0 bases, and 3 bases stayed unmatched.

V gene TRBV28 combines with J gene TRBJ1-2; D is undetermined. V was clipped by 6 bases and J by 13 bases, with 18 bases between them. The CDR3 length is 12 residues. The germline gives CDR1 MDHEN, CDR2 SYDVKM. The chain's CDR3 is CASSPPGHWSTF. The CDR3 DNA reads TGTGCCAGCAGCCCCCCCGGCCACTGGAGCACCTTC.

The chain recombines TRBV20-1 with TRBJ2-3; 9 bases line up with TRBD2. This CDR3 comprises 15 residues. V dropped 3 bases and J dropped 2; count of bases not matched to a gene: 6. Germline values: CDR1 DFQATT, CDR2 SNEGSKA (reference sequence). CDR3 sequence: CSASSASGATDTQYF. CDR3 bases: TGCAGTGCTAGTTCTGCTAGCGGGGCCACAGATACGCAGTATTTT.

The chain employs TRBV13 and TRBJ1-2, with D unclear. The CDR3 length is 12 residues. V gave up 5 bases and J gave up 6 bases, with 10 bases separating them. Germline lookup yields CDR1 PRHDT and CDR2 FYEKMQ (reference sequence). The CDR3, as DNA: TGTGCCAGCAGCCAGGCAGTCAATGGCTACACCTTC. It encodes CASSQAVNGYTF.

This clone was seen a few times. The chain is built from TRBV7-9 and TRBJ1-4; no clear D gene. Looked up from germline, CDR1 is SEHNR and CDR2 is FQNEAQ (reference sequence). This CDR3 comprises 15 residues. Trimming stripped 1 base from V and 7 bases from J, with 13 bases between. CDR3 DNA: TGTGCCAGCAGCTTAGATGCGGGCGGTTTTGAAAAACTGTTTTTT. Protein product: CASSLDAGGFEKLFF.

CDR3 bases: TGTGCCAGTAGTCCTCCAGGGGATGAAAAACTGTTTTTT. This translates into CASSPPGDEKLFF. The chain employs TRBV19 and TRBJ1-4; D might be TRBD1 (6 bases). The CDR3 runs to 13 residues. Per the germline V gene, CDR1 is LNHDA and CDR2 is SQIVND (reference sequence). V lost 5 bases to trimming and J lost 6 bases, with 10 bases between them.

The chain has TRBV29-1 and TRBJ2-2; a weak D match, TRBD1 (6 bases). V lost 7 bases to trimming and J lost 3 bases, with 15 bases between them. Germline loops: CDR1 SQVTM, CDR2 ANQGSEA. The CDR3 is made up of 14 amino acids. CDR3 DNA sequence: TGCAGCGCCAGGGACCACAGGGACACCGGGGAGCTGTTTTTT. This translates into CSARDHRDTGELFF.

The V call is TRBV4-1, the J call TRBJ1-4; possibly TRBD1 for D (6 bases). Per the germline V gene, CDR1 is MGHRA and CDR2 is YSYEKL. The V gene lost 6 bases and the J gene lost 7 bases, with 18 bases spanning the gap. The CDR3 spans 15 residues. CDR3 DNA sequence: TGCGCCAGCAGAACCGGGACATCGTTCGGTGAAAAACTGTTTTTT. Amino acid sequence: CASRTGTSFGEKLFF.

The chain combines TRBV18 with TRBJ1-2, with D possibly matching TRBD1 (5 bases). V lost 3 bases, J lost 6 bases, and 14 bases lay in between. The V gene's germline CDR1 is KGHSH and CDR2 LQKENI. There are 14 residues in the CDR3. Here the CDR3 reads CASSPGQGLDGYTF. CDR3 DNA sequence: TGTGCCAGCTCACCTGGGCAGGGCTTGGATGGCTACACCTTC.

V gene TRBV28 combines with J gene TRBJ2-3, with 9 bases aligning to TRBD1. Germline V gene sequence: CDR1 MDHEN, CDR2 SYDVKM. The CDR3 length is 16 residues. V lost 5 bases, J lost 5 bases, and 11 bases stayed unmatched. CDR3: CASSLPVGQGRDTQYF. The CDR3, as DNA: TGTGCCAGCAGTCTCCCCGTGGGACAGGGTCGAGATACGCAGTATTTT.

This clone is a singleton in its sample. The V call is TRBV9, the J call TRBJ2-2, with 7 bases aligning to TRBD1. The J segment lost 2 bases and the V segment lost 1 base, leaving 11 bases of the junction unmatched. The germline gives CDR1 SGDLS, CDR2 YYNGEE. CDR3 length: 18 amino acids. The CDR3 nucleotides read TGTGCCAGCAGCGTAAGTCAGTCCGGACAGGCAAACACCGGGGAGCTGTTTTTT. This encodes CASSVSQSGQANTGELFF.

This chain links TRBV7-8 with TRBJ1-6; 7 bases agree with TRBD1. The CDR3 extends over 15 amino acids. The J segment lost 8 bases and the V segment lost 4 bases, leaving 8 bases of the junction unmatched. CDR1 and CDR2 from the germline V gene are SGHVS and FQNEAQ. CDR3 in DNA: TGTGCCAGCAGCTCAGGGACAGCCGCTTATTCACCCCTCCACTTT. Translation: CASSSGTAAYSPLHF.

The chain has TRBV13 and TRBJ1-1, with D possibly matching TRBD1 (6 bases). The CDR3 is made up of 12 amino acids. V was shortened by 2 bases and J by 8 bases, with 9 bases between the two germline ends. CDR1 and CDR2 from the germline V gene are PRHDT and FYEKMQ (reference sequence). CDR3 sequence: CASSLRQGEAFF. Written as DNA, the CDR3 is TGTGCCAGCAGCTTACGCCAGGGGGAAGCTTTCTTT.

The chain carries TRBV28 and TRBJ1-5; 9 positions agree with TRBD1. Trimming removed 6 bases from V and 5 bases from J; junction bases left unmatched: 8. The CDR3 has 15 amino acids. Germline V CDR1 and CDR2: MDHEN, SYDVKM. The CDR3 sequence is CASRFSTGGYQPQHF. CDR3 bases: TGTGCCAGCAGATTCTCTACAGGGGGCTATCAGCCCCAGCATTTT.

The chain has TRBV4-1 and TRBJ2-7; 8 bases fit TRBD2. CDR1 MGHRA and CDR2 YSYEKL come from the germline V gene. CDR3 length: 14 amino acids. V shed 3 bases, J shed 4 bases, and the junction held 5 bases outside the gene matches. CDR3 sequence (DNA): TGCGCCAGCAGCCACCGGGAGGGAGGATACGAGCAGTACTTC. Amino acid sequence: CASSHREGGYEQYF.

The rearrangement joins TRBV2 to TRBJ2-5; TRBD2 aligns across 11 bases. After removal of 3 bases from V and 3 bases from J, the junction contained 9 bases not matched to a gene. The CDR3 is 17 residues long. Germline V gene lookup returns CDR1 SNHLY and CDR2 FYNNEI. The CDR3 here is CASSEGALLAGEETQYF. The CDR3 DNA sequence: TGTGCCAGCAGTGAGGGGGCCCTACTAGCGGGGGAAGAGACCCAGTACTTC.

The genes are TRBV5-1 and TRBJ1-1; TRBD1 agrees at 8 bases. Germline loops: CDR1 SGHRS, CDR2 YFSETQ. The CDR3 contains 14 residues. With V trimmed by 4 bases and J by 5 bases, 7 bases remained unmatched. The CDR3 coding sequence is TGCGCCAGCAGCCAGGGGACAGGACAAACTGAAGCTTTCTTT. This sequence encodes CASSQGTGQTEAFF.

The genes are TRBV4-1 and TRBJ2-7; TRBD2 matches at 8 bases. Germline loops: CDR1 MGHRA, CDR2 YSYEKL. The CDR3 is made up of 14 amino acids. V lost 3 bases and J lost 4; bases outside the gene matches: 5. CDR3 in DNA: TGCGCCAGCAGCCACGGGGGGGGCGGGTACGAGCAGTACTTC. Protein: CASSHGGGGYEQYF.

The CDR3 DNA sequence: TGTGCCAGCAGTGAAGCACAGACGATTACAAAACTGTTTTTT. It specifies CASSEAQTITKLFF. The chain employs TRBV6-1 and TRBJ1-4; no clear D gene. Germline-derived CDR1 and CDR2 are MNHNS and SASEGT. This CDR3 has 14 residues. The V end lost 0 bases, the J end lost 10 bases, and 12 bases lay between the germline ends.

V usage is TRBV28 and J usage is TRBJ2-5; TRBD1 aligns across 12 bases. The germline V gene has CDR1 MDHEN and CDR2 SYDVKM. Trimming removed 4 bases from V and 5 bases from J; junction bases left unmatched: 8. This CDR3 comprises 16 residues. This CDR3 reads CASSSRGQGARETQYF. The CDR3 DNA follows: TGTGCCAGCAGTTCTCGGGGACAGGGGGCACGGGAGACCCAGTACTTC.

The chain links TRBV2 to TRBJ2-5, with 7 bases identical to TRBD2. V trimming: 6 bases; J trimming: 9 bases; junction bases outside the gene matches: 10. Per the germline V gene, CDR1 is SNHLY and CDR2 is FYNNEI. The CDR3 has 13 residues. In DNA, the CDR3 is TGTGCCAGCAGGGAGACTAGCAACTCGCCCCAGTACTTC. Amino acid sequence: CASRETSNSPQYF.

This chain joins TRBV28 and TRBJ1-5; 9 bases line up with TRBD1. This CDR3 region has 15 residues. Trimming removed 3 bases from V and 6 bases from J; junction bases left unmatched: 6. The germline V gene has CDR1 MDHEN and CDR2 SYDVKM. The DNA of the CDR3 is TGTGCCAGCAGTTTTGGGGACAGGGCCCGTCAGCCCCAGCATTTT. Translating gives CASSFGDRARQPQHF.

This chain uses TRBV14 with TRBJ1-3, with a tentative D call TRBD1 (5 bases). V lost 6 bases to trimming and J lost 0 bases, with 12 bases between them. Germline loops: CDR1 SGHDN, CDR2 FVKESK. The CDR3 consists of 15 residues. The CDR3 DNA sequence: TGTGCCAGCAGAAGCCGGGGGGGCTCTGGAAACACCATATATTTT. Translation gives CASRSRGGSGNTIYF.

V gene TRBV19 combines with J gene TRBJ2-3; D is ambiguous. CDR3 size: 11 residues. The V and J ends lost 3 bases and 6 bases respectively, with 4 bases between them. Germline assignment: CDR1 LNHDA and CDR2 SQIVND (reference sequence). The CDR3 protein is CASSIRDTQYF. The CDR3, as DNA: TGTGCCAGTAGTATCAGGGATACGCAGTATTTT.

CDR3 protein: CASSPGDRGLGSNQPQHF. For the CDR3, the DNA is TGTGCCAGCTCACCCGGAGACAGGGGTCTTGGTAGCAATCAGCCCCAGCATTTT. The chain links TRBV18 to TRBJ1-5, with 8 bases fitting TRBD1. The CDR3 contains 18 residues. The V and J ends lost 3 bases and 0 bases, in that order; junction bases with no gene match: 10. Germline-derived CDR1 and CDR2 are KGHSH and LQKENI.

The gene calls are TRBV28 and TRBJ2-7, with D tentatively TRBD2 (6 bases). The germline V gene has CDR1 MDHEN and CDR2 SYDVKM. There are 12 residues in the CDR3. Between the trimmed V and J ends, which lost 6 bases and 4 bases, there was a span of 10 bases. The CDR3, as DNA: TGTGCCAGCAGAGGGAGGTTTTACGAGCAGTACGTC. It yields the protein CASRGRFYEQYV.